A single sample is the source of the 4 T cell receptor beta chains below, sequenced in a study of control samples from healthy donors and cancer patients. Clones were sequenced by immunoSEQ multiplex PCR, and TCRdb holds only the in-frame ones, with some missing. The sample holds 100,000 to 150,000 clones, approximately 90% seen once. The sample consisted of blood. All receptors derive from a man aged 18 to 29 in good health.

The rearrangement links TRBV18 to TRBJ2-2, with D unresolved. Germline CDR1 and CDR2: KGHSH and LQKENI. Trimming removed 6 bases from V and 5 bases from J, with 13 bases in between. This CDR3 is built from 14 residues. CDR3 residues: CASSPPVGTGELFF. CDR3 sequence (DNA): TGTGCCAGCTCTCCCCCGGTTGGGACCGGGGAGCTGTTTTTT.

This clone was observed once. The chain couples TRBV18 to TRBJ1-2, with D possibly TRBD1 on 5 matching bases. Trimming removed 2 bases at V and 4 bases at J, with 14 bases between. Germline V gene data show CDR1 as KGHSH and CDR2 as LQKENI. The CDR3 length is 15 residues. The CDR3, as DNA: TGTGCCAGCTCACCAGAGGCAGGGTCAGGCTATGGCTACACCTTC. It specifies CASSPEAGSGYGYTF.

CDR3: CASSETLLEGGGNTIYF. The CDR3, as DNA: TGTGCCAGCAGTGAAACATTGCTGGAGGGAGGTGGAAACACCATATATTTT. The rearrangement links TRBV25-1 to TRBJ1-3; no definite D call. The germline gives CDR1 MGHDK, CDR2 SYGVNS. The CDR3 sequence is 17 residues long. V gave up 2 bases and J gave up 3 bases, with 17 bases separating them.

This chain links TRBV28 with TRBJ2-3; 8 bases match TRBD1. Trimming took 8 bases from V and 6 from J; bases not matched to a gene: 7. The CDR3 is 13 amino acids. The germline V gene has CDR1 MDHEN and CDR2 SYDVKM. CDR3 loop: CASADRVGDTQYF. CDR3 DNA: TGTGCCAGCGCGGACAGGGTTGGGGATACGCAGTATTTT. The full variable domain, its missing parts supplied by reference TRBV28 and TRBJ2-3, is DVKVTQSSRYLVKRTGEKVFLECVQDMDHENMFWYRQDPGLGLRLIYFSYDVKMKEKGDIPEGYSVSREKKERFSLILESASTNQTSMYLCASADRVGDTQYFGPGTRLTVL.